The next 19 T cell receptor beta chains were all read from a single sample in a study of blood T cell repertoires in COVID-19. TCRdb's table, derived via immunoSEQ multiplex PCR, lists solely in-frame clones and lacks some. Of a few hundred thousand clones listed, more than 80% are singletons. The specimen was peripheral blood. These receptors were obtained from a man aged 35 to 55 with acute or convalescent COVID-19.

This chain links TRBV30 with TRBJ2-5; possibly TRBD1 for D (6 bases). This CDR3 has 16 amino acids. Between the trimmed V and J ends, which lost 3 bases and 1 base, there was a span of 18 bases. Germline CDR1 is GTSNPN and CDR2 is SVGIG (reference sequence). The CDR3 region is CAWSPGALGGQETQYF. CDR3 in DNA: TGTGCCTGGAGCCCAGGGGCCCTAGGCGGCCAAGAGACCCAGTACTTC.

The chain's CDR3 is CAWKKQGRGEKLFF. The CDR3, as DNA: TGTGCCTGGAAAAAACAGGGGCGAGGTGAAAAACTGTTTTTT. The rearrangement uses TRBV30 and TRBJ1-4, with TRBD1 matching over 7 bases. The CDR3 has 14 residues. Germline-derived CDR1 and CDR2 are GTSNPN and SVGIG (reference sequence). With 4 bases clipped from V and 7 bases from J, the junction kept 9 bases outside the gene matches.

The rearrangement joins TRBV3-1 (or the pseudogene TRBV3-2) to TRBJ2-3; TRBD2 matches at 11 bases. With 4 bases clipped from V and 4 bases from J, the junction kept 10 bases outside the gene matches. The CDR3 loop spans 17 amino acids. Germline V gene sequence: CDR1 LGHDT, CDR2 YNNKEL (reference sequence). For the CDR3, the DNA is TGTGCCAGCAGCCGAGTCTTAGCGGGGGGGAGAGCAGATACGCAGTATTTT. This codes for CASSRVLAGGRADTQYF.

This clone was counted once. The CDR3 here is CASSLQGDLSFYGYTF. The DNA of the CDR3 is TGTGCCAGCAGTTTACAGGGGGACCTCTCTTTCTATGGCTACACCTTC. The J gene is TRBJ1-2, the V gene TRBV28, with 7 bases matching TRBD1. This CDR3 is built from 16 residues. After removal of 2 bases from V and 4 bases from J, the junction contained 10 bases not matched to a gene. Germline V lookup: CDR1 MDHEN, CDR2 SYDVKM.

V usage is TRBV2 and J usage is TRBJ2-6; D ambiguous. This CDR3 spans 15 amino acids. Per germline, CDR1 SNHLY and CDR2 FYNNEI. Trimming shortened V by 7 bases and J by 2 bases, and 12 bases separated the two germline ends. CDR3 sequence (DNA): TGTGCCAGCAATCTTCCGACTGCTGGGGCCAACGTCCTGACTTTC. Amino acids: CASNLPTAGANVLTF.

The rearrangement uses TRBV7-9 and TRBJ1-2, with TRBD1 identical over 8 bases. Germline trimming cut 3 bases from V and 5 bases from J; bases unmatched to any gene: 8. Germline V lookup: CDR1 SEHNR, CDR2 FQNEAQ (reference sequence). The CDR3 is 15 residues long. For the CDR3, the DNA is TGTGCCAGCAGCTTCCAAGAGACAGGGGAGTATGGCTACACCTTC. It specifies CASSFQETGEYGYTF.

CDR3 in amino acids: CASSLDRASDTQYF. The CDR3 DNA follows: TGTGCCAGCAGCCTTGACAGGGCCTCAGATACGCAGTATTTT. The chain couples TRBV7-3 to TRBJ2-3; 7 nucleotides line up with TRBD1. The junction had 6 bases not matched to a gene; V was cut back by 5 bases and J by 4 bases. Germline V gene sequence: CDR1 SGHTA, CDR2 FQGTGA. This CDR3 contains 14 residues.

The rearrangement joins TRBV30 to TRBJ1-4, with TRBD1 as a possible D gene (5 bases). Germline lookup yields CDR1 GTSNPN and CDR2 SVGIG (reference sequence). V gave up 3 bases and J gave up 0 bases, with 14 bases separating them. This CDR3 has 16 amino acids. The CDR3 sequence is CAWSPGESTTNEKLFF. The DNA for the CDR3 is TGTGCCTGGAGCCCGGGGGAGTCTACAACTAATGAAAAACTGTTTTTT.

J is TRBJ1-2 and V is TRBV7-9; TRBD1 matches at 9 bases. The CDR3 totals 15 residues. CDR1 is SEHNR, CDR2 FQNEAQ, per germline (reference sequence). V was pared by 0 bases and J by 4 bases, with 3 bases of the junction left unmatched. The CDR3 region is CASSLAGQGVYGYTF. The DNA for the CDR3 is TGTGCCAGCAGCTTAGCGGGACAGGGAGTCTATGGCTACACCTTC. The full variable domain, in which reference TRBV7-9 and TRBJ1-2 provide the parts outside the CDR3, is DTGVSQNPRHKITKRGQNVTFRCDPISEHNRLYWYRQTLGQGPEFLTYFQNEAQLEKSRLLSDRFSAERPKGSFSTLEIQRTEQGDSAMYLCASSLAGQGVYGYTFGSGTRLTVV.

The rearrangement joins TRBV11-2 to TRBJ2-7; D unclear. The CDR3 spans 15 residues. Germline lookup yields CDR1 SGHAT and CDR2 FQNNGV. The V and J ends lost 5 bases and 2 bases respectively, with 16 bases between them. CDR3 nucleotides: TGTGCCAGCAGCCCTGCCCCTACCTTTACCTACGAGCAGTACTTC. Encoded protein: CASSPAPTFTYEQYF.

This clone was found once. J is TRBJ1-1 and V is TRBV27, with D perhaps matching TRBD1 (5 bases). The ends were cut back, 1 base at V and 1 base at J, with 13 bases in the middle. The CDR3 totals 16 residues. Germline V lookup: CDR1 MNHEY, CDR2 SMNVEV (reference sequence). This CDR3 is CASSLYPERGNTEAFF. The CDR3 DNA reads as TGTGCCAGCAGTTTATACCCGGAAAGGGGGAACACTGAAGCTTTCTTT.

The rearrangement joins TRBV10-1 to TRBJ2-2, with 7 bases fitting TRBD2. CDR3 length equals 15 residues. With 3 bases clipped from V and 4 bases from J, the junction kept 5 bases outside the gene matches. The germline V gene encodes CDR1 WNHNN and CDR2 SYGVQD (reference sequence). The CDR3, as DNA: TGCGCCAGCAGTGACCCCAAGCGGGGCACCGGGGAGCTGTTTTTT. Translating it yields CASSDPKRGTGELFF.

The chain couples TRBV2 to TRBJ1-2, with D maybe TRBD1 (6 bases). From germline, CDR1 is SNHLY and CDR2 FYNNEI. The CDR3 extends over 14 amino acids. The V end was cut by 2 bases, the J end by 8 bases, with 15 bases between. CDR3 amino acids: CASSEIGDNEGYTF. CDR3 bases: TGTGCCAGCAGTGAAATTGGGGACAATGAGGGCTACACCTTC.

The V and J genes are TRBV28 and TRBJ1-4, with TRBD1 as a possible D gene (6 bases). Germline V gene data show CDR1 as MDHEN and CDR2 as SYDVKM. The CDR3 consists of 18 residues. The V end was cut by 1 base, the J end by 5 bases, with 20 bases between. The DNA of the CDR3 is TGTGCCAGCAGTTTATTCGGACGAGTGGGGGCTCTAAATGAAAAACTGTTTTTT. Its protein is CASSLFGRVGALNEKLFF.

The V call is TRBV11-3, the J call TRBJ2-1; tentatively, D is TRBD1 (6 bases). Germline-derived CDR1 and CDR2 are SGHNT and YENEEA. The CDR3 is made up of 13 amino acids. The V end lost 3 bases, the J end lost 8 bases, and 11 bases lay between the germline ends. The CDR3 is CASSLGAGDEQFF. The CDR3 region has the DNA TGTGCCAGCAGCTTGGGGGCAGGGGATGAGCAGTTCTTC.

CDR3 DNA: TGTGCCAGTAGTCCCCGGGACAGTAGTTCCTACGAGCAGTACTTC. As protein: CASSPRDSSSYEQYF. The genes are TRBV19 and TRBJ2-7; 7 bases map to TRBD1. The germline V gene has CDR1 LNHDA and CDR2 SQIVND (reference sequence). The CDR3 has 15 residues. With 5 bases clipped from V and 1 base from J, the junction kept 8 bases outside the gene matches.

V usage is TRBV5-1 and J usage is TRBJ1-3; D unclear. V lost 1 base, J lost 3 bases, and 17 bases lay in between. The CDR3 totals 17 residues. Germline V gives CDR1 SGHRS, CDR2 YFSETQ. The CDR3 here is CASSLRRGGIVGNTIYF. As DNA, the CDR3 is TGCGCCAGCAGCTTGCGTCGAGGAGGAATAGTTGGAAACACCATATATTTT.

The count of this clone is one. V is TRBV9 and J is TRBJ1-2, with a possible D match to TRBD1 (6 bases). The CDR3 runs to 14 residues. Trimming shortened V by 2 bases and J by 5 bases, and 13 bases separated the two germline ends. CDR1 and CDR2 from the germline V gene are SGDLS and YYNGEE. CDR3 region: CASSVQTGFYGYTF. Written as DNA, the CDR3 is TGTGCCAGCAGCGTCCAGACAGGTTTTTATGGCTACACCTTC.

Details on this clone: The sample contains more than one DNA sequence encoding this CDR3. This chain connects TRBV12-3 or TRBV12-4 to TRBJ2-7; maybe TRBD1 (5 bases). CDR3 length: 13 amino acids. Trimming pared 1 base from V and 3 bases from J, leaving 7 bases between. The CDR3 DNA sequence: TGTGCCAGCAGTTTAGGGCAGGGCTACGAGCAGTACTTC. This translates into CASSLGQGYEQYF.